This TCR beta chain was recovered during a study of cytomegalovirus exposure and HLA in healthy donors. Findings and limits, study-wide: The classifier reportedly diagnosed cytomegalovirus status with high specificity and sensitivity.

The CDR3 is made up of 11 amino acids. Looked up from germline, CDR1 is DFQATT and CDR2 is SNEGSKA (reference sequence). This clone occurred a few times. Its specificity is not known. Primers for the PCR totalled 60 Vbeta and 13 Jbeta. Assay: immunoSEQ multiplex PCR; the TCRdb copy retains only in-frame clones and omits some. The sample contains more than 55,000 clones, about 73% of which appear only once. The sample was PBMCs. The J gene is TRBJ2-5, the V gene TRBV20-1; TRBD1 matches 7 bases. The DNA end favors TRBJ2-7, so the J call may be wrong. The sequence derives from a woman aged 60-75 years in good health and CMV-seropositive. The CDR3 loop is CSAIQGHEQYF. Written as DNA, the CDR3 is TGCAGTGCTATACAGGGGCACGAGCAGTACTTC.